One sample yielded the 21 T cell receptor beta chains listed below, sequenced in a study of regulatory T cells in long-lasting Graves disease. In building TCR beta libraries, iRepertoire HTBI primers were used together with Arm-PCR of CDR3 regions. Using its own MiXCR run on the multiplex PCR reads, TCRdb lists one record per CDR3 protein. The sample shows about 300,000 distinct CDR3 sequences, about 20% of them seen only once. Time point given: newly diagnosed GD, antithyroid drugs for less than 3 months. TCR sequences were obtained from RNA taken from PBMCs. The sequenced sample was peripheral blood mononuclear cells (PBMCs), obtained at new diagnosis, from a patient treated with antithyroid drugs. Every receptor here comes from a female donor with Graves disease.

This clonotype turned up a few times. The CDR3 DNA sequence: TGTGCCAGCAGCCAAACGACCGGGCCGAATGAAAAACTGTTTTTT. It yields the protein CASSQTTGPNEKLFF. The rearrangement links TRBV5-6 to TRBJ1-4; D remains ambiguous. V was shortened by 4 bases and J by 5 bases, with 15 bases between the two germline ends. The CDR3 has 15 residues. Germline V CDR1 and CDR2: SGHDT, YYEEEE.

This chain uses TRBV30 with TRBJ2-6; 7 bases map to TRBD1. Germline assignment: CDR1 GTSNPN and CDR2 SVGIG (reference sequence). CDR3 length equals 11 residues. The trim removed 6 bases at V and 10 bases at J, leaving 3 bases unmatched. The CDR3 loop is CACRQGNVLTF. CDR3 DNA: TGTGCCTGCAGACAGGGTAACGTCCTGACTTTC.

This clonotype has at least ten counts. The chain is built from TRBV3-1 and TRBJ2-7, with D perhaps being TRBD1 or TRBD2 (5 bases each). CDR1 is LGHDT, CDR2 YNNKEL, per germline (reference sequence). The CDR3 consists of 14 residues. V lost 1 base and J 2 bases, leaving 9 bases between the germline ends. The CDR3 coding sequence is TGTGCCAGCAGCCAAGGCAGGGAGACCTACGAGCAGTACTTC. Its translation is CASSQGRETYEQYF.

In its sample, this clonotype was seen a few times. Its ends do not fully match the called genes, so a read error is possible. This chain uses TRBV5-1 with TRBJ2-2, with a possible D match to TRBD2 (5 bases). CDR1 is SGHRS and CDR2 is YFSETQ in the germline V gene. The CDR3 is made up of 13 amino acids. DNA for the CDR3: TGCGCCAGCAGCTTGGTACTCAACGGGGAGCTGCTTTTT. It specifies CASSLVLNGELLF.

A remark on this clonotype: This may be a read error, as it is one base from a much larger clone. This sequence joins TRBV2 and TRBJ1-1; 9 bases are a match to TRBD1. The CDR3 runs to 15 residues. Germline CDR1 reads SNHLY; CDR2 reads FYNNEI. CDR3 sequence (DNA): TGTCCCAGCAGTAGCCGGAGGACAGGGGTGGTTGAAGCTTTCTTT. It translates to CPSSSRRTGVVEAFF.

This chain joins TRBV9 and TRBJ2-4; 10 bases match TRBD2. The CDR3 spans 15 residues. V gave up 4 bases and J gave up 6 bases; unmatched junction bases: 7. The germline V gene encodes CDR1 SGDLS and CDR2 YYNGEE. The DNA of the CDR3 is TGTGCCAGCAGCCCTGGACTAGCGGAGCCAAACATTCAGTACTTC. Translated: CASSPGLAEPNIQYF.

This clonotype was seen ten or more times. The chain carries TRBV9 and TRBJ1-6; D gene ambiguous. Per the germline V gene, CDR1 is SGDLS and CDR2 is YYNGEE. V was shortened by 2 bases and J by 3 bases, with 9 bases between the two germline ends. CDR3 length equals 15 residues. CDR3 DNA: TGTGCCAGCAGCGTCGACACGGACTATAATTCACCCCTCCACTTT. Translation: CASSVDTDYNSPLHF.

The chain is built from TRBV19 and TRBJ2-7; D gene unclear. Trimming removed 3 bases from V and 3 bases from J, with 12 bases in between. The CDR3 consists of 14 residues. In germline, CDR1 is LNHDA, CDR2 SQIVND (reference sequence). For the CDR3, the DNA is TGTGCCAGTAGTATGTCAGCCTCGGACTACGAGCAGTACTTC. Its protein product is CASSMSASDYEQYF.

This clonotype has just a few counts. The rearrangement joins TRBV27 to TRBJ2-7; a possible D gene is TRBD2 (5 bases). From germline, CDR1 is MNHEY and CDR2 SMNVEV (reference sequence). CDR3 size: 13 residues. The germline V and J ends were trimmed by 0 bases and 6 bases, with 9 bases remaining between them. The CDR3 bases are TGTGCCAGCAGTTTATCGAGAGGGAGCGAGCAGTACTTC. Protein sequence: CASSLSRGSEQYF.

In its sample, this clonotype was seen a few times. This chain links TRBV19 with TRBJ2-1; 15 bases match TRBD2. This CDR3 comprises 16 residues. The germline V gene has CDR1 LNHDA and CDR2 SQIVND (reference sequence). V trimming: 4 bases; J trimming: 10 bases; junction bases outside the gene matches: 8. The CDR3 region has the DNA TGTGCCAGTAGTAGCGATGGACTAGCGGGAGGGTGGGAGCAGTTCTTC. Its translation: CASSSDGLAGGWEQFF. The whole variable domain, filled in from reference TRBV19 and TRBJ2-1, reads DGGITQSPKYLFRKEGQNVTLSCEQNLNHDAMYWYRQDPGQGLRLIYYSQIVNDFQKGDIAEGYSVSREKKESFPLTVTSAQKNPTAFYLCASSSDGLAGGWEQFFGPGTRLTVL.

There are a few counts of this clonotype. V usage is TRBV28 and J usage is TRBJ2-2, with 7 bases fitting TRBD2. Per germline, CDR1 MDHEN and CDR2 SYDVKM. The CDR3 runs to 15 residues. The V segment lost 3 bases and the J segment 3 bases; nucleotides outside the gene matches: 4. Here the CDR3 DNA reads TGTGCCAGCAGTTTCGGCGGGAGACACACCGGGGAGCTGTTTTTT. This encodes CASSFGGRHTGELFF.

This clonotype was detected many times. CDR3 residues: CATSVGLYNEQFF. CDR3 sequence (DNA): TGTGCCACCAGTGTAGGACTTTACAATGAGCAGTTCTTC. The J gene is TRBJ2-1, the V gene TRBV24-1; weak D call: TRBD2 (5 bases). Germline assignment: CDR1 KGHDR and CDR2 SFDVKD. V was pared by 5 bases and J by 4 bases, with 8 bases between. This CDR3 is 13 amino acids long.

The sample holds a few counts of this clonotype. This chain connects TRBV6-5 to TRBJ2-3, with D uncertain. The V and J ends lost 0 bases and 2 bases respectively, with 12 bases between them. The CDR3 spans 16 residues. In germline, CDR1 is MNHEY, CDR2 SVGAGI. The CDR3 protein is CASSYSISAVTDTQYF. The CDR3, as DNA: TGTGCCAGCAGTTACTCGATTTCCGCGGTCACAGATACGCAGTATTTT.

This clonotype came up many times. The chain combines TRBV7-9 with TRBJ2-3; TRBD2 agrees at 8 bases. V shed 5 bases and J 3 bases; nucleotides not matched to a gene: 7. Per germline, CDR1 SEHNR and CDR2 FQNEAQ (reference sequence). The CDR3 extends over 15 amino acids. CDR3 protein: CASSGSGMGTDTQYF. CDR3 coding DNA: TGTGCCAGCAGCGGTAGCGGGATGGGTACAGATACGCAGTATTTT.

At least ten counts were recorded for this clonotype. The V call is TRBV2, the J call TRBJ2-5, with D uncertain. The DNA end is more similar to TRBJ2-1, so the J call may be wrong. The CDR3 loop spans 12 amino acids. Germline V gene lookup returns CDR1 SNHLY and CDR2 FYNNEI. The DNA for the CDR3 is TGTGCCAGCAGTCCCCACTACAATGAGCAGTTCTTC. Its translation is CASSPHYNEQFF.

In its sample, this clonotype was seen a few times. This chain connects TRBV24-1 to TRBJ2-3; D is unresolved. The germline CDR1 and CDR2 sequences are KGHDR and SFDVKD. Trimming stripped 9 bases from V and 3 bases from J, with 6 bases between. This CDR3 is built from 11 residues. This CDR3 reads CATSWTDTQYF. The CDR3 DNA reads as TGTGCCACCTCCTGGACAGATACGCAGTATTTT.

This clonotype was observed a few times. The rearrangement uses TRBV7-9 and TRBJ2-5, with 8 bases aligning to TRBD1. The V and J ends lost 0 bases and 2 bases, in that order; junction bases with no gene match: 17. Germline V gene data show CDR1 as SEHNR and CDR2 as FQNEAQ (reference sequence). The CDR3 extends over 20 amino acids. In nucleotides, the CDR3 is TGTGCCAGCAGCTTAGCTTTGGGGAGTCAGGGCAGGGGGCTACAAGAGACCCAGTACTTC. Protein: CASSLALGSQGRGLQETQYF.

This clonotype was detected ten times or more. One end of the junction varies from germline; a read error may be responsible. The chain links TRBV5-1 to TRBJ1-1; D not resolved. The CDR3 spans 11 residues. Looked up from germline, CDR1 is SGHRS and CDR2 is YFSETQ. CDR3: CASSLGTEAFF. The CDR3 coding sequence is TGTGCCAGCAGCTTAGGCACTGAAGCTTTCTTT. Full variable domain (missing parts from reference TRBV5-1 and TRBJ1-1): KAGVTQTPRYLIKTRGQQVTLSCSPISGHRSVSWYQQTPGQGLQFLFEYFSETQRNKGNFPGRFSGRQFSNSRSEMNVSTLELGDSALYLCASSLGTEAFFGQGTRLTVV.

The sample holds many counts of this clonotype. DNA for the CDR3: TGTGCCAGCAGTCCCATAGAGGCAGATACGCAGTATTTT. This translates into CASSPIEADTQYF. The gene calls are TRBV12-3 or TRBV12-4 and TRBJ2-3; D ambiguous. This CDR3 is 13 amino acids long. V lost 5 bases and J lost 4, with 10 bases in between.

In this sample, this clonotype turned up many times. The chain joins TRBV20-1 to TRBJ2-5; the D is unclear. The CDR3 covers 12 residues. Germline V gene data show CDR1 as DFQATT and CDR2 as SNEGSKA (reference sequence). The germline V and J ends were trimmed by 6 bases and 5 bases, with 13 bases remaining between them. CDR3 in DNA: TGCAGTGCCCGAGACCGTACGGAGACCCAGTACTTC. Its protein is CSARDRTETQYF.

In this sample, this clonotype turned up many times. V usage is TRBV25-1 and J usage is TRBJ1-1; D is unresolved. The CDR3 is made up of 14 amino acids. Germline loops: CDR1 MGHDK, CDR2 SYGVNS. V was pared by 6 bases and J by 0 bases, with 11 bases between. The CDR3 region is CASSNKEVNTEAFF. The DNA for the CDR3 is TGTGCCAGCAGCAACAAGGAGGTGAACACTGAAGCTTTCTTT.